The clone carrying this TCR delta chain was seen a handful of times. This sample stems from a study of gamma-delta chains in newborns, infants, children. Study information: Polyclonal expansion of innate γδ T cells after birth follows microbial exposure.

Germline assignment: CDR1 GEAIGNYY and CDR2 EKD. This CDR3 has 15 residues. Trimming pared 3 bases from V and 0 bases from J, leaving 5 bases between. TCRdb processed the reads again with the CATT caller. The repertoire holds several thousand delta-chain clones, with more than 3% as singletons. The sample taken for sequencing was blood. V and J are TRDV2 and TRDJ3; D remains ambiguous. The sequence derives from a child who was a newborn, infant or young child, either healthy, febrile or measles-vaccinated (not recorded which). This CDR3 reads CACDAISWDTRQMFF. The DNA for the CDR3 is TGTGCCTGTGACGCTATCTCCTGGGACACCCGACAGATGTTTTTC.